This TCR beta chain was found in a study of blood T cells in healthy people across ages. For the second PCR, which ran for about 7 to 11 cycles, a sample-barcoded 5' primer and a J-beta primer mix were used. TCRdb used MiXCR to reprocess the 5' RACE reads, holding one entry per CDR3 protein. The sample lists approximately 600,000 distinct CDR3 sequences; approximately 59% were seen once. The CDR3 has 16 amino acids. J was trimmed by 7 bases and V by 7 bases; bases with no gene match: 12. For this clonotype: Its cognate antigen is unknown.

Study findings and constraints: Older age went with lower TCR beta diversity per million T cells, in a roughly linear way.

This TCR was sampled from a man between 60 and 70 years old in good health. The sequencing sample was made of blood. The rearrangement links TRBV12-3 or TRBV12-4 to TRBJ1-4, with 10 bases aligning to TRBD1. In DNA form, the CDR3 reads TGTGCCAGCACCATGGACAGGACAGGGGGAAGTGAAAAACTGTTTTTT. Residues: CASTMDRTGGSEKLFF.